This T cell receptor (beta chain) was obtained from a study of T cell clonality in common variable immunodeficiency. Most patients and controls had Caucasian heritage. Heparinized whole blood, about 5 to 8.5 ml, came from each donor. Points on this clone: What it binds is unknown. The sequence runs out 3 residues before the end of the CDR3; the remainder is reconstructed from the germline J gene.

Profiled with immunoSEQ multiplex PCR; TCRdb holds only in-frame clones, not every one. The sample includes tens of thousands of clones, none of them occurring once. Looked up from germline, CDR1 is SGHDT and CDR2 is YYEEEE. The CDR3 is 13 residues long. V lost 2 bases and J 0 bases, leaving 3 bases between the germline ends. Study-level results: Reportedly, TCR beta sequences from common variable immunodeficiency showed fewer deletions and N-nucleotide insertions.

This chain links TRBV5-6 with TRBJ1-3; D unresolved. The sequencing sample was made of peripheral blood mononuclear cells. This TCR was recovered from a human donor with common variable immunodeficiency. CDR3 protein: CASSFFSGNTIYF. CDR3 DNA, as far as it was read: TGTGCCAGCAGCTTCTTCTCTGGAAACACC.